These 31 T cell receptor beta chains originate from one sample sequenced in a study of beta chain features in type 1 diabetes. Sequenced material consisted of expressed TCRB transcripts (all of the isolated RNA was reverse transcribed). Assay used: immunoSEQ multiplex PCR; TCRdb lists only in-frame clones, some missing. The table lists about 470,000 clones, roughly 30% of them singletons. The material sequenced was naive CD4+ T cells from blood. All receptors derive from a man younger than 30 in good health.

Worth noting for this clone: This sample includes further DNA sequences coding for the same CDR3. This chain uses TRBV30 with TRBJ1-5; TRBD1 agrees at 7 bases. The germline CDR1 and CDR2 sequences are GTSNPN and SVGIG (reference sequence). This CDR3 comprises 14 residues. V lost 0 bases, J lost 6 bases, and 5 bases stayed unmatched. The DNA for the CDR3 is TGTGCCTGGAGTGTAAGAGGGGGCGGTCAGCCCCAGCATTTT. Translating gives CAWSVRGGGQPQHF.

There are a few counts of this clone. The chain carries TRBV29-1 and TRBJ2-1, with TRBD1 identical over 11 bases. The length of the CDR3 is 14 residues. Germline V lookup: CDR1 SQVTM, CDR2 ANQGSEA. V was pared by 4 bases and J by 9 bases, with 8 bases of the junction left unmatched. This chain's CDR3 is CSVAGGQGASEQFF. The CDR3 nucleotides are TGCAGCGTTGCGGGAGGACAGGGGGCCTCTGAGCAGTTCTTC.

The chain couples TRBV7-2 to TRBJ2-5; D is perhaps TRBD1 (5 bases). V dropped 1 base and J dropped 1 base, with 16 bases sitting between them. Germline V gene data show CDR1 as SGHTA and CDR2 as FQGNSA. The CDR3 extends over 17 amino acids. The CDR3 bases are TGTGCCAGCAGCTTAGATCGGTACAGGTCCTCCCAAGAGACCCAGTACTTC. Protein product: CASSLDRYRSSQETQYF.

This clone was recorded a few times. The CDR3 coding sequence is TGTGCCAGCAGCCAAGAGAGGATGGGGGCCATGAACACCGGGGAGCTGTTTTTT. This sequence encodes CASSQERMGAMNTGELFF. The chain has TRBV4-2 and TRBJ2-2, with D possibly TRBD1 on 6 matching bases. Germline CDR1 and CDR2: LGHNA and YNFKEQ. This CDR3 is built from 18 residues. Trimming took 0 bases from V and 1 from J, leaving 15 bases between them.

The chain recombines TRBV19 with TRBJ2-2; TRBD2 matches at 11 bases. The CDR3 sequence is 15 residues long. Germline trimming cut 7 bases from V and 5 bases from J; bases unmatched to any gene: 6. CDR1 is LNHDA and CDR2 is SQIVND in the germline V gene (reference sequence). This chain's CDR3 is CASKGTSGTTGELFF. CDR3 nucleotides: TGTGCCAGTAAGGGGACTAGCGGAACGACCGGGGAGCTGTTTTTT.

This clone has a handful of counts. The chain has TRBV6-5 and TRBJ1-2, with D uncertain. V was cut by 6 bases and J by 2 bases, with 10 bases left in between. This CDR3 comprises 13 residues. From germline, CDR1 is MNHEY and CDR2 SVGAGI. Here the CDR3 reads CASSLTANYGYTF. Here the CDR3 DNA reads TGTGCCAGCAGCCTGACGGCGAACTATGGCTACACCTTC.

In this sample, this clone turned up a few times. The V gene is TRBV18, the J gene TRBJ2-7; unclear D gene. CDR3 length: 15 amino acids. CDR1 KGHSH and CDR2 LQKENI come from the germline V gene. Trimming left V 2 bases short and J 0 bases short, with 11 bases between. The CDR3 sequence: CASSPGLIGSYEQYF. CDR3 DNA sequence: TGTGCCAGCTCACCAGGGCTAATCGGCTCCTACGAGCAGTACTTC. Supplemented by reference TRBV18 and TRBJ2-7, the full variable domain reads NAGVMQNPRHLVRRRGQEARLRCSPMKGHSHVYWYRQLPEEGLKFMVYLQKENIIDESGMPKERFSAEFPKEGPSILRIQQVVRGDSAAYFCASSPGLIGSYEQYFGPGTRLTVT.

The rearrangement links TRBV5-1 to TRBJ2-7, with 14 bases lining up with TRBD2. The germline V gene has CDR1 SGHRS and CDR2 YFSETQ. Losses at the gene ends were 4 bases for V and 7 bases for J; bases not matched to a gene: 4. The CDR3 sequence is 14 residues long. In DNA form, the CDR3 reads TGCGCCAGCAGCGAGGGACTAGCGGGGGCTGAGCAGTACTTC. Amino acids: CASSEGLAGAEQYF.

V is TRBV29-1 and J is TRBJ1-5; the match to TRBD1 covers 7 bases. V shed 2 bases, J shed 2 bases, and the junction held 0 bases outside the gene matches. Germline CDR1 SQVTM, CDR2 ANQGSEA. The CDR3 contains 13 residues. CDR3: CSVEQGGNQPQHF. The CDR3 DNA sequence: TGCAGCGTTGAACAGGGGGGCAATCAGCCCCAGCATTTT.

The chain uses TRBV7-2 and TRBJ2-7; D is undetermined. Germline V gene data show CDR1 as SGHTA and CDR2 as FQGNSA. V shed 2 bases and J shed 2 bases, with 10 bases lying between them. This CDR3 spans 14 amino acids. CDR3 nucleotide sequence: TGTGCCAGCAGCTTAATGGAGTTACCCTACGAGCAGTACTTC. Encoded protein: CASSLMELPYEQYF.

This chain links TRBV19 with TRBJ2-7, with D uncertain. Per the germline V gene, CDR1 is LNHDA and CDR2 is SQIVND (reference sequence). V gave up 5 bases and J gave up 0 bases, with 11 bases separating them. The CDR3 consists of 14 residues. The CDR3 region is CASSRQVSSYEQYF. The DNA for the CDR3 is TGTGCCAGTAGTCGGCAGGTGAGCTCCTACGAGCAGTACTTC.

Comments on this clone: This sample also contains other DNA sequences that code for the same CDR3. The V and J genes are TRBV5-1 and TRBJ2-7; D is unclear. The CDR3 is 15 residues long. CDR1 is SGHRS and CDR2 is YFSETQ in the germline V gene. V lost 0 bases, J lost 1 base, and 11 bases lay in between. The CDR3 region has the DNA TGCGCCAGCAGCTTGGAACCAGGTTCTTCCTACGAGCAGTACTTC. Residues: CASSLEPGSSYEQYF.

This clone occurred a few times. The V call is TRBV4-1, the J call TRBJ2-3; no clear D. The CDR3 length is 15 residues. CDR1 and CDR2 (germline): MGHRA, YSYEKL. V lost 5 bases and J 6 bases, leaving 18 bases between the germline ends. The DNA of the CDR3 is TGCGCCAGCAGCTCCGCCCGCGGACCGGTGGATACGCAGTATTTT. Protein: CASSSARGPVDTQYF.

The V and J genes are TRBV7-9 and TRBJ1-2, with D possibly matching TRBD1 (6 bases). In germline, CDR1 is SEHNR, CDR2 FQNEAQ (reference sequence). The CDR3 runs to 14 residues. V was shortened by 2 bases and J by 7 bases, with 14 bases between the two germline ends. CDR3 amino acids: CASSLPTGLGGYTF. DNA for the CDR3: TGTGCCAGCAGCTTACCCACAGGGTTGGGTGGCTACACCTTC.

The V gene is TRBV4-2, the J gene TRBJ2-7, with TRBD1 matching over 9 bases. From germline, CDR1 is LGHNA and CDR2 YNFKEQ. CDR3 length: 13 residues. J was trimmed by 3 bases and V by 4 bases; bases with no gene match: 1. The CDR3 nucleotides read TGTGCCAGCAGCCGGGACAGGGACTACGAGCAGTACTTC. Its protein product is CASSRDRDYEQYF.

The chain links TRBV30 to TRBJ1-1; possible D gene TRBD1, 5 bases. The CDR3 is 12 amino acids. Germline CDR1 is GTSNPN and CDR2 is SVGIG (reference sequence). V was trimmed by 8 bases and J by 5 bases, leaving 15 bases between them. In DNA, the CDR3 is TGTGCCGGGGGACGCTACGGGACTGAAGCTTTCTTT. Its translation is CAGGRYGTEAFF.

V gene TRBV29-1 combines with J gene TRBJ2-2; 9 bases fit TRBD1. Looked up from germline, CDR1 is SQVTM and CDR2 is ANQGSEA. V trimming: 7 bases; J trimming: 1 base; junction bases outside the gene matches: 4. The CDR3 spans 14 residues. For the CDR3, the DNA is TGCAGCGCATGGGACAGGGTGAACACCGGGGAGCTGTTTTTT. Amino acids: CSAWDRVNTGELFF.

The chain employs TRBV4-3 and TRBJ2-2, with TRBD2 as a possible D gene (9 bases). Trimming left V 6 bases short and J 5 bases short, with 31 bases between. Germline V lookup: CDR1 LGHNA, CDR2 YSLEER. The CDR3 covers 20 residues. DNA of the CDR3: TGCGCCAGCAGGCTAACCAGGGGGCCGAATAGCGGGAGAATAACCGGGGAGCTGTTTTTT. It specifies CASRLTRGPNSGRITGELFF.

The chain recombines TRBV9 with TRBJ2-7; 7 nucleotides match TRBD1. Germline V gene lookup returns CDR1 SGDLS and CDR2 YYNGEE. With 0 bases clipped from V and 0 bases from J, the junction kept 6 bases outside the gene matches. CDR3 length: 16 residues. Here the CDR3 reads CASSVAPTGSSYEQYF. The CDR3 DNA is TGTGCCAGCAGCGTAGCTCCGACAGGGAGCTCCTACGAGCAGTACTTC.

The chain combines TRBV30 with TRBJ1-2; no clear D. CDR3 length: 14 residues. The V gene's germline CDR1 is GTSNPN and CDR2 SVGIG (reference sequence). The V gene lost 0 bases and the J gene lost 3 bases, with 11 bases spanning the gap. As DNA, the CDR3 is TGTGCCTGGAGTGTACATTGGGTGGACTATGGCTACACCTTC. It encodes CAWSVHWVDYGYTF.

This clone was seen only a few times. Distinct nucleotide sequences in the sample also encode this CDR3. The rearrangement links TRBV5-1 to TRBJ2-3; D is uncertain. With 1 base removed from V and 0 bases from J, the gap between germline ends came to 6 bases. CDR3 size: 14 residues. Germline lookup yields CDR1 SGHRS and CDR2 YFSETQ. In DNA form, the CDR3 reads TGCGCCAGCAGCTTGACACCTAGCACAGATACGCAGTATTTT. This gives the protein CASSLTPSTDTQYF.

In its sample, this clone was seen a few times. This chain joins TRBV7-8 and TRBJ2-5, with 8 bases that match TRBD1. V was pared by 7 bases and J by 1 base, with 2 bases of the junction left unmatched. Germline CDR1 reads SGHVS; CDR2 reads FQNEAQ. This CDR3 spans 13 amino acids. CDR3 residues: CASIGQGQETQYF. The CDR3 DNA is TGTGCCAGCATAGGACAGGGCCAAGAGACCCAGTACTTC.

The chain employs TRBV18 and TRBJ1-1; 8 bases align to TRBD1. This CDR3 spans 15 amino acids. Germline V gene lookup returns CDR1 KGHSH and CDR2 LQKENI. J was trimmed by 6 bases and V by 2 bases; bases with no gene match: 8. This CDR3 is CASSPVRTGIAEAFF. The CDR3, as DNA: TGTGCCAGCTCACCAGTCCGGACAGGGATAGCTGAAGCTTTCTTT.

This clone has only a few counts. The CDR3 region is CASSPNSGSSYNEQFF. The CDR3 DNA follows: TGTGCCAGCAGCCCAAATAGCGGGAGCTCCTACAATGAGCAGTTCTTC. V gene TRBV7-2 combines with J gene TRBJ2-1; TRBD2 agrees at 9 bases. CDR1 is SGHTA and CDR2 is FQGNSA in the germline V gene. V shed 5 bases and J 0 bases; nucleotides not matched to a gene: 5. This CDR3 is 16 amino acids long.

The genes are TRBV28 and TRBJ2-6; no reliable D call. The germline CDR1 and CDR2 sequences are MDHEN and SYDVKM. V was pared by 6 bases and J by 2 bases, with 8 bases between. The CDR3 is made up of 14 amino acids. CDR3 nucleotide sequence: TGTGCCAGCAGGCAGAGAACTGGGGCCAACGTCCTGACTTTC. Its translation: CASRQRTGANVLTF. The whole variable domain, filled in from reference TRBV28 and TRBJ2-6, reads DVKVTQSSRYLVKRTGEKVFLECVQDMDHENMFWYRQDPGLGLRLIYFSYDVKMKEKGDIPEGYSVSREKKERFSLILESASTNQTSMYLCASRQRTGANVLTFGAGSRLTVL.

This chain joins TRBV9 and TRBJ2-1, with D hard to call. Germline CDR1 SGDLS, CDR2 YYNGEE. Trimming pared 4 bases from V and 0 bases from J, leaving 8 bases between. CDR3 length equals 14 residues. The CDR3 here is CASSLPSSYNEQFF. CDR3 bases: TGTGCCAGCAGCTTACCGAGCTCCTACAATGAGCAGTTCTTC.

The chain employs TRBV4-2 and TRBJ2-4; 14 nucleotides agree with TRBD2. Trimming took 4 bases from V and 6 from J; bases not matched to a gene: 5. Germline V lookup: CDR1 LGHNA, CDR2 YNFKEQ. The CDR3 is made up of 16 amino acids. CDR3 region: CASSRGTSGSLNIQYF. CDR3 DNA sequence: TGTGCCAGCAGCCGGGGGACTAGCGGGAGTCTAAACATTCAGTACTTC.

The chain is built from TRBV14 and TRBJ2-7; D unresolved. Germline-derived CDR1 and CDR2 are SGHDN and FVKESK. The V end was cut by 1 base, the J end by 0 bases, with 16 bases between. The CDR3 is made up of 17 amino acids. The CDR3 DNA sequence: TGTGCCAGCAGCCAAGCTCTAGGGAACTACCTCTCCTACGAGCAGTACTTC. The encoded protein is CASSQALGNYLSYEQYF. The variable domain in full, with the rest retrieved from reference TRBV14 and TRBJ2-7, is EAGVTQFPSHSVIEKGQTVTLRCDPISGHDNLYWYRRVMGKEIKFLLHFVKESKQDESGMPNNRFLAERTGGTYSTLKVQPAELEDSGVYFCASSQALGNYLSYEQYFGPGTRLTVT.

The V gene is TRBV2, the J gene TRBJ2-7; 8 bases match TRBD1. V shed 5 bases, J shed 1 base, and the junction held 4 bases outside the gene matches. There are 14 residues in the CDR3. Per germline, CDR1 SNHLY and CDR2 FYNNEI. CDR3 protein: CASSSDRVSYEQYF. For the CDR3, the DNA is TGTGCCAGCAGTTCGGACAGGGTATCCTACGAGCAGTACTTC. The whole variable domain, filled in from reference TRBV2 and TRBJ2-7, reads EPEVTQTPSHQVTQMGQEVILRCVPISNHLYFYWYRQILGQKVEFLVSFYNNEISEKSEIFDDQFSVERPDGSNFTLKIRSTKLEDSAMYFCASSSDRVSYEQYFGPGTRLTVT.

This clone was picked up a small number of times. This chain connects TRBV7-9 to TRBJ2-6; 7 nucleotides align to TRBD2. CDR3 size: 15 residues. V shed 7 bases, J shed 2 bases, and the junction held 5 bases outside the gene matches. Germline V gene sequence: CDR1 SEHNR, CDR2 FQNEAQ (reference sequence). Here the CDR3 reads CASTLSGAGANVLTF. Written as DNA, the CDR3 is TGTGCCAGCACCCTAAGCGGGGCTGGGGCCAACGTCCTGACTTTC.

The CDR3 loop reads CASSSSSGTGLETQYF. The CDR3, as DNA: TGTGCCAGCAGTTCCAGTTCCGGGACAGGGCTAGAGACCCAGTACTTC. The rearrangement joins TRBV6-5 to TRBJ2-5; 9 positions agree with TRBD1. Germline V lookup: CDR1 MNHEY, CDR2 SVGAGI. Trimming cost V 4 bases and J 4 bases; bases outside gene matches: 10. The CDR3 extends over 16 amino acids.